This note documents a single T cell receptor beta chain sequence. This receptor's antigen is unknown. No base quality values were provided; no much bigger clone lies one nucleotide off. The data originate from a study of somatic mutations in cytotoxic T cells in rheumatoid arthritis listed by TCRdb under 2017. Study-level background: A FACSAria II or Sony SH800 was used to flow-sort some V beta antibody-stained T-cell populations at nearly 100% purity, and TCRB sequencing was also done on sorted V beta1+ cells. The study asked whether expanded CD8+ T-cell clones in newly diagnosed, untreated rheumatoid arthritis carry somatic mutations, and used TCRB deep sequencing to characterize clonality. A total of some 62 rheumatoid arthritis patients and more than 15 healthy controls underwent TCRB deep sequencing. The median ages of the patient and control groups were essentially identical. What the research found in general, with its limitations: The slight TRBV07 underrepresentation in patients was not adjusted for multiple comparisons. The antigen targets of the expanded CD8+ clones were unknown, and absence from virus-specific databases did not rule out viral specificity. Several identical CD8+ TCRB sequences were found in both blood and synovial fluid, and in about an eighth of the roughly 65 patients the largest CD8+ clone exceeded 20% of CD8+ cells. In patients, CD8+ clonality rose with age (Spearman r of about 0.53), which was not the case in healthy controls. CD8+ T-cell clonality did not differ significantly between rheumatoid arthritis patients and age-matched healthy controls.

V and J lose 6 bases and 8 bases, and a span of 10 bases separates them. The CDR3 has 12 amino acids, counting the end cysteine and phenylalanine. Only the CDR3 part of the read is kept: 36 bases, read in frame from the first base. CDR1 ENHRY and CDR2 SYGVKD are derived from the germline V gene. Sequencing of TCRB CDR3 was done on genomic DNA with the immunoSEQ assay. The authors' analysis ran thus. Analyses were restricted to productive TCRB rearrangements. Clonality was calculated as a Shannon entropy-based productive clonality index, and a clone was defined by a unique TCRB CDR3 sequence. Repertoire overlap between two samples was calculated from the template counts of each clone relative to total templates per sample. A correlation with a Spearman r of roughly 0.66 was found between V-gene usage by flow cytometry and V-gene usage by TCRB sequencing. The table comes from immuneACCESS by way of TCRdb, which keeps in-frame sequences with V and J called. Part of the clones is missing from these tables; in studies checked, under half for an unresolved V gene and the rest for unknown reasons. D and trimming were read from the DNA, whereas the V and J calls and clone size are those reported in that table. This sample has roughly 20,000 clones in its table, and around 70% of those were observed once. Approximately 20% of the sample comes from the top ten.

Buffy coats from about 22 blood donors served as healthy controls, a group that was 55% female with a median age of approximately 56 years (range 21-70). CD4+ and CD8+ cells were isolated by positive magnetic bead selection on an AutoMACS, and purity was checked by flow cytometry. Ficoll-Paque PLUS density gradient separation was used to isolate peripheral blood mononuclear cells. DNA from CD4-enriched, CD8-enriched or PBMC samples was extracted using Nucleospin Tissue or Tissue XS kits and then quantified on a Qubit 2.0 fluorometer. The clonotype originates from a woman aged 55-69 years in good health. The sequenced material came from CD8+ T cells sorted from blood. The receptor chain draws on TRBV10-3 and TRBJ1-4; the D gene cannot be named for sure. The CDR3 protein: CAISPTSEKLFF. In nucleotides, the sequence is TGTGCCATCAGCCCAACGTCGGAAAAACTGTTTTTT.